This passage covers 9 T cell receptor beta chains from one sample sequenced in a study of cytomegalovirus exposure and HLA in healthy donors (TCRdb year 2017). Library construction relied on the immunoSEQ multiplex PCR assay. For the multiplex PCR, a mixture combining 60 forward primers for TCR Vbeta segments and 13 reverse primers for TCR Jbeta segments was used. What TCRdb holds here is the immuneACCESS table cut down to in-frame rearrangements. Part of the clones is not present; checked against another copy, under half of the missing clones reflect an unresolved V gene, and the others are unexplained. The sample profile shows roughly 120,000 clones; 73% of them were found once. The top ten constitute approximately 4.1% of the sample. Specimen: PBMCs. The receptors originated from a woman in her 40s in good health and CMV-seronegative.

J is TRBJ2-7 and V is TRBV4-2; 7 positions agree with TRBD1. Germline lookup yields CDR1 LGHNA and CDR2 YNFKEQ. The CDR3 loop spans 16 amino acids. V gave up 1 base and J gave up 2 bases; unmatched junction bases: 8. The CDR3 here is CASSQAQGQVAYEQYF. The DNA of the CDR3 is TGTGCCAGCAGCCAAGCGCAAGGACAGGTAGCCTACGAGCAGTACTTC.

With respect to this clone: One end of the junction is discordant with germline, which a read error may explain. The CDR3 region is CASGVSGTSNEQFF. CDR3 DNA: TGTGCCAGCGGCGTGAGCGGGACTAGTAATGAGCAGTTCTTC. J is TRBJ2-1 and V is TRBV9; TRBD2 matches at 8 bases. Germline assignment: CDR1 SGDLS and CDR2 YYNGEE. This CDR3 contains 14 residues.

This rearrangement joins TRBV5-1 to TRBJ1-6; D gene uncertain. CDR3 length: 16 amino acids. The ends were cut back, 2 bases at V and 0 bases at J, with 9 bases in the middle. CDR1 is SGHRS and CDR2 is YFSETQ in the germline V gene. CDR3 protein: CASSLREGSYNSPLHF. CDR3 sequence (DNA): TGCGCCAGCAGCTTACGGGAAGGCTCCTATAATTCACCCCTCCACTTT.

The CDR3 nucleotides are TGTGCCAGCAGCTTGGGCCTACAGGGGGTCACTGGAAACACCATATATTTT. Its translation is CASSLGLQGVTGNTIYF. The chain uses TRBV5-4 and TRBJ1-3; TRBD1 agrees at 8 bases. The CDR3 is made up of 17 amino acids. J gave up 2 bases and V 0 bases, and 7 bases lay outside the gene matches. Germline V gives CDR1 SGHNT, CDR2 YYREEE (reference sequence).

The chain joins TRBV4-2 to TRBJ2-4, with D possibly TRBD2 on 5 matching bases. Trimming removed 3 bases at V and 6 bases at J, with 18 bases between. The germline CDR1 and CDR2 sequences are LGHNA and YNFKEQ. The CDR3 has 16 amino acids. DNA of the CDR3: TGTGCCAGCAGCCAGATCCTGTTGGACGGGATAAACATTCAGTACTTC. This encodes CASSQILLDGINIQYF.

The chain is built from TRBV10-3 and TRBJ1-5, with TRBD1 identical over 12 bases. Germline lookup yields CDR1 ENHRY and CDR2 SYGVKD. The V segment lost 10 bases and the J segment 0 bases; nucleotides outside the gene matches: 13. The length of the CDR3 is 18 residues. CDR3 bases: TGTGCCACTCTACCGGGACAGGGGGCGAAGTATAGCAATCAGCCCCAGCATTTT. Protein sequence: CATLPGQGAKYSNQPQHF.

This chain connects TRBV10-2 to TRBJ1-5; 7 nucleotides align to TRBD1. The CDR3 is 15 residues long. Germline V gene sequence: CDR1 WSHSY, CDR2 SAAADI. Trimming took 6 bases from V and 1 from J; bases not matched to a gene: 6. Here the CDR3 reads CASSRTGESNQPQHF. In DNA form, the CDR3 reads TGCGCCAGCAGCAGGACAGGAGAAAGCAATCAGCCCCAGCATTTT.

The V call is TRBV4-1, the J call TRBJ1-1; D unclear. CDR1 MGHRA and CDR2 YSYEKL come from the germline V gene. Trimming left V 1 base short and J 4 bases short, with 22 bases between. CDR3 length: 18 residues. CDR3: CASSQVKAGSGFVTEAFF. CDR3 in DNA: TGCGCCAGCAGCCAAGTCAAAGCAGGCTCTGGGTTTGTCACTGAAGCTTTCTTT.

The chain recombines TRBV2 with TRBJ2-7, with a tentative D call TRBD1 (6 bases). This CDR3 contains 13 residues. V lost 7 bases and J lost 4, with 14 bases in between. The V gene's germline CDR1 is SNHLY and CDR2 FYNNEI. As DNA, the CDR3 is TGTGCCAGCATGGGGCAGGGGTGGTACGAGCAGTACTTC. This translates into CASMGQGWYEQYF.